The T cell receptor (beta chain) described here comes from a study of control samples from healthy donors and cancer patients. The V end lost 2 bases, the J end lost 8 bases, and 15 bases lay between the germline ends. The CDR3 is made up of 15 amino acids. The germline V gene has CDR1 KGHSH and CDR2 LQKENI. Data came from immunoSEQ multiplex PCR; TCRdb stores just in-frame clones and leaves some out. Found here are fewer than 500,000 clones, approximately 92% of them singletons; the top ten hold around 6.4%. The V call is TRBV18, the J call TRBJ1-4; D may be TRBD1 (5 bases). The clonotype originates from a middle-aged man with head and neck cancer. The sequenced material came from PBMCs. This chain's CDR3 is CASSPGLGAEEKLFF. The DNA for the CDR3 is TGTGCCAGCTCACCAGGTCTAGGGGCAGAGGAAAAACTGTTTTTT.